One sample yielded the 18 T cell receptor beta chains listed below, sequenced in a study of blood T cell repertoires in COVID-19. Here immunoSEQ multiplex PCR was the method, and the copy in TCRdb shows in-frame clones only, minus some. Of around 210,000 clones in the sample, 88% were seen once. Sequencing was performed on peripheral blood. All receptors derive from a man aged 45 to 65 with COVID-19, enrolled during active disease.

This chain links TRBV19 with TRBJ2-7; 9 bases match TRBD1. Germline V gives CDR1 LNHDA, CDR2 SQIVND (reference sequence). This CDR3 is built from 14 residues. V dropped 4 bases and J dropped 2; count of bases not matched to a gene: 3. The CDR3 protein is CASSTGQGPYEQYF. The CDR3 DNA is TGTGCCAGTAGTACTGGACAGGGGCCCTACGAGCAGTACTTC. Complete variable domain (other parts from reference TRBV19 and TRBJ2-7): DGGITQSPKYLFRKEGQNVTLSCEQNLNHDAMYWYRQDPGQGLRLIYYSQIVNDFQKGDIAEGYSVSREKKESFPLTVTSAQKNPTAFYLCASSTGQGPYEQYFGPGTRLTVT.

The chain is built from TRBV5-3 and TRBJ2-1, with TRBD1 matching over 7 bases. TRBV5-3 is known as an ORF, though its function is uncertain. The CDR3 spans 17 residues. Germline trimming cut 9 bases from V and 3 bases from J; bases unmatched to any gene: 18. This chain's CDR3 is CAKPPLFGQANYNEQFF. In DNA form, the CDR3 reads TGTGCCAAACCCCCCCTTTTTGGACAGGCGAACTACAATGAGCAGTTCTTC.

The V gene is TRBV9, the J gene TRBJ2-1; 10 nucleotides align to TRBD2. Germline trimming cut 0 bases from V and 3 bases from J; bases unmatched to any gene: 9. There are 18 residues in the CDR3. In germline, CDR1 is SGDLS, CDR2 YYNGEE. This CDR3 is CASSVALIAGGNYNEQFF. The CDR3 DNA reads TGTGCCAGCAGCGTAGCCTTGATAGCGGGAGGAAACTACAATGAGCAGTTCTTC.

The chain couples TRBV19 to TRBJ1-2; 8 bases align to TRBD1. V shed 5 bases, J shed 4 bases, and the junction held 12 bases outside the gene matches. Germline CDR1 LNHDA, CDR2 SQIVND (reference sequence). The CDR3 totals 16 residues. In DNA form, the CDR3 reads TGTGCCAGTAGTGTCCGGACAGGGAACGGGCCCTATGGCTACACCTTC. This sequence encodes CASSVRTGNGPYGYTF.

As for this clone: This CDR3 is also generated by other DNA sequences in the sample. V gene TRBV19 combines with J gene TRBJ1-5; D not resolved. This CDR3 is built from 14 residues. V gave up 4 bases and J gave up 1 base, with 8 bases separating them. CDR1 and CDR2 from the germline V gene are LNHDA and SQIVND (reference sequence). CDR3: CASSTPGSNQPQHF. The CDR3 DNA sequence: TGTGCCAGTAGTACTCCGGGAAGCAATCAGCCCCAGCATTTT.

In DNA, the CDR3 is TGTGCCAGCAGCTTAGAGGGACTAGCCACGGATACGCAGTATTTT. The encoded protein is CASSLEGLATDTQYF. The rearrangement uses TRBV7-9 and TRBJ2-3; 9 bases are shared with TRBD2. Germline trimming cut 1 base from V and 6 bases from J; bases unmatched to any gene: 5. This CDR3 contains 15 residues. Germline V gene data show CDR1 as SEHNR and CDR2 as FQNEAQ (reference sequence).

The chain is built from TRBV24-1 and TRBJ2-7, with 7 bases lining up with TRBD2. The CDR3 covers 16 residues. From germline, CDR1 is KGHDR and CDR2 SFDVKD. V gave up 2 bases and J gave up 0 bases; unmatched junction bases: 6. The chain's CDR3 is CATSDSSGPSSYEQYF. DNA for the CDR3: TGTGCCACCAGTGATTCTAGCGGACCGAGCTCCTACGAGCAGTACTTC.

The rearrangement joins TRBV29-1 to TRBJ2-3; weak D call: TRBD2 (6 bases). The germline V gene has CDR1 SQVTM and CDR2 ANQGSEA. V was pared by 3 bases and J by 9 bases, with 10 bases between. The CDR3 is made up of 11 amino acids. The CDR3 DNA reads as TGCAGCGTTGATGGCGGGGACACGCAGTATTTT. Its protein is CSVDGGDTQYF.

The chain is built from TRBV10-3 and TRBJ1-1; D is ambiguous. V was cut by 4 bases and J by 6 bases, with 12 bases left in between. CDR3 length: 13 residues. The germline gives CDR1 ENHRY, CDR2 SYGVKD. In DNA, the CDR3 is TGTGCCATCAGTGGGAGGGAGTCGCCTGAAGCTTTCTTT. Its translation: CAISGRESPEAFF.

V and J are TRBV2 and TRBJ2-7, with D perhaps matching TRBD2 (6 bases). Trimming stripped 6 bases from V and 3 bases from J, with 9 bases between. The CDR3 extends over 12 amino acids. From germline, CDR1 is SNHLY and CDR2 FYNNEI. Here the CDR3 reads CASRGLDYEQYF. CDR3 bases: TGTGCCAGCAGGGGACTGGACTACGAGCAGTACTTC.

This chain links TRBV5-1 with TRBJ2-3; TRBD2 aligns across 9 bases. The J segment lost 0 bases and the V segment lost 4 bases, leaving 15 bases of the junction unmatched. This CDR3 region has 19 residues. Germline V gene lookup returns CDR1 SGHRS and CDR2 YFSETQ. The CDR3 DNA is TGCGCCAGCAGCCCGGGATGGCGGGGGGGGACCCGAAGCACAGATACGCAGTATTTT. Protein sequence: CASSPGWRGGTRSTDTQYF.

V usage is TRBV10-2 and J usage is TRBJ1-6; D is ambiguous. The CDR3 sequence is 15 residues long. Germline CDR1 and CDR2: WSHSY and SAAADI. Trimming shortened V by 2 bases and J by 7 bases, and 12 bases separated the two germline ends. The CDR3 spells CASSEVALLNSPLHF. As DNA, the CDR3 is TGCGCCAGCAGTGAGGTCGCCCTCCTAAATTCACCCCTCCACTTT.

V usage is TRBV19 and J usage is TRBJ2-2, with D perhaps TRBD1 (6 bases). The CDR3 extends over 15 amino acids. Germline V gives CDR1 LNHDA, CDR2 SQIVND (reference sequence). V gave up 7 bases and J gave up 8 bases, with 20 bases separating them. The CDR3 is CASTDDRWKAGELFF. CDR3 DNA: TGTGCCAGTACCGACGACAGGTGGAAGGCGGGGGAGCTGTTTTTT.

This chain connects TRBV7-9 to TRBJ1-1; D call uncertain. This CDR3 is built from 13 residues. The germline V and J ends were trimmed by 1 base and 2 bases, with 5 bases remaining between them. Germline V CDR1 and CDR2: SEHNR, FQNEAQ (reference sequence). The CDR3 DNA reads TGTGCCAGCAGCTTAGACAGAAACACTGAAGCTTTCTTT. Amino acid sequence: CASSLDRNTEAFF.

The chain couples TRBV9 to TRBJ2-3, with TRBD2 matching over 16 bases. The CDR3 extends over 21 amino acids. J was trimmed by 7 bases and V by 0 bases; bases with no gene match: 17. From germline, CDR1 is SGDLS and CDR2 YYNGEE. CDR3 region: CASSVELTGTSGGVDLYTQYF. The CDR3 DNA is TGTGCCAGCAGCGTAGAACTTACCGGGACTAGCGGGGGGGTAGATCTGTATACGCAGTATTTT.

This sequence joins TRBV6-4 and TRBJ1-5, with D possibly matching TRBD1 (5 bases). V lost 8 bases to trimming and J lost 7 bases, with 24 bases between them. The CDR3 has 16 residues. Germline CDR1 reads MRHNA; CDR2 reads SNTAGT. CDR3 protein: CASPKPAVDRRQPQHF. In DNA, the CDR3 is TGTGCCAGCCCCAAGCCCGCCGTAGACAGACGGCAGCCCCAGCATTTT.

V gene TRBV13 combines with J gene TRBJ2-7, with D unresolved. Germline V gene lookup returns CDR1 PRHDT and CDR2 FYEKMQ (reference sequence). The CDR3 spans 13 residues. Between the trimmed V and J ends, which lost 2 bases and 3 bases, there was a span of 8 bases. The CDR3 DNA follows: TGTGCCAGCAGCTTAAACAACATCTACGAGCAGTACTTC. Its translation is CASSLNNIYEQYF.

This chain links TRBV2 with TRBJ2-5; TRBD2 is a possible D gene (5 bases). The CDR3 contains 14 residues. CDR1 is SNHLY, CDR2 FYNNEI, per germline. V gave up 3 bases and J gave up 1 base, with 9 bases separating them. CDR3 DNA: TGTGCCAGCAGTGAGAGGACTTCCCAAGAGACCCAGTACTTC. Its translation is CASSERTSQETQYF.